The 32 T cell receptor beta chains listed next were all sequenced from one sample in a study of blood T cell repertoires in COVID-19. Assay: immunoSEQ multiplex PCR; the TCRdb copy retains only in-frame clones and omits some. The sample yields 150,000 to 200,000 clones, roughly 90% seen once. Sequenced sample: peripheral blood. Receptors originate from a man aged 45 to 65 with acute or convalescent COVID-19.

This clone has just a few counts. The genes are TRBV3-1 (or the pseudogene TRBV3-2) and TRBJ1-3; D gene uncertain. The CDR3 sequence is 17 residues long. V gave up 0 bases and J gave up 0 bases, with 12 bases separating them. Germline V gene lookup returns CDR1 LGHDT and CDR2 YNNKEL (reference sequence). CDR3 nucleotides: TGTGCCAGCAGCCAAGATTGGGCACAGCTCTCTGGAAACACCATATATTTT. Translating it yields CASSQDWAQLSGNTIYF.

CDR3 protein: CASSQASSYNSPLHF. Written as DNA, the CDR3 is TGTGCCAGCAGCCAAGCGTCTTCCTATAATTCACCCCTCCACTTT. The chain recombines TRBV14 with TRBJ1-6; D ambiguous. Per the germline V gene, CDR1 is SGHDN and CDR2 is FVKESK. V was trimmed by 1 base and J by 1 base, leaving 5 bases between them. CDR3 length: 15 residues.

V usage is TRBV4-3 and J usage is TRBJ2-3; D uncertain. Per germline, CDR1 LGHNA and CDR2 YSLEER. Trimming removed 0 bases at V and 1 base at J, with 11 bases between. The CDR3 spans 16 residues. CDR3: CASSQDWMQGTDTQYF. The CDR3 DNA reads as TGCGCCAGCAGCCAAGATTGGATGCAGGGCACAGATACGCAGTATTTT.

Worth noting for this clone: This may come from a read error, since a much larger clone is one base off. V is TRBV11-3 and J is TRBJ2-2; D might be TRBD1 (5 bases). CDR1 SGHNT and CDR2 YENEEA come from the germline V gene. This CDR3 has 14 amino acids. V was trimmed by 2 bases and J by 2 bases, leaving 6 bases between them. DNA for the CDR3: TGTGCCAGCAGCTTACAGGGTAACACCGGGGAGCTGTTTTTT. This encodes CASSLQGNTGELFF.

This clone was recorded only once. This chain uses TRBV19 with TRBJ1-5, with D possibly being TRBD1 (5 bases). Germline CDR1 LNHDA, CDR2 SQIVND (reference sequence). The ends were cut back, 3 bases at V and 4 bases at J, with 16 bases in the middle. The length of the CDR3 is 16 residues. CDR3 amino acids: CASSMGSRGTNQPQHF. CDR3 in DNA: TGTGCCAGTAGTATGGGGTCGCGCGGGACGAATCAGCCCCAGCATTTT.

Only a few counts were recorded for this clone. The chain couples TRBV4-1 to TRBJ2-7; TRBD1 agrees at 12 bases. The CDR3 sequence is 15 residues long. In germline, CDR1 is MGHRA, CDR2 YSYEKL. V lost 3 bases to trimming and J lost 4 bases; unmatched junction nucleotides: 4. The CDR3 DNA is TGCGCCAGCAGCCAGGGACAGGGGGCGGAATACGAGCAGTACTTC. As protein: CASSQGQGAEYEQYF.

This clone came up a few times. The CDR3 coding sequence is TGTGCCAGCAGCCAAGTTCTCAATGAGCAGTTCTTC. Translation: CASSQVLNEQFF. The V call is TRBV4-2, the J call TRBJ2-1; unclear D gene. V lost 1 base to trimming and J lost 6 bases, with 4 bases between them. CDR1 and CDR2 from the germline V gene are LGHNA and YNFKEQ. The CDR3 length is 12 residues.

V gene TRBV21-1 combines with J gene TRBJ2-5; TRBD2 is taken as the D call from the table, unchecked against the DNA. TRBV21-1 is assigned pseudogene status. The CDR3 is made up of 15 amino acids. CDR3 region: CASTTLRGWEETQYF. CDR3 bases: TGTGCCAGCACCACTTTAAGAGGGTGGGAAGAGACCCAGTACTTC.

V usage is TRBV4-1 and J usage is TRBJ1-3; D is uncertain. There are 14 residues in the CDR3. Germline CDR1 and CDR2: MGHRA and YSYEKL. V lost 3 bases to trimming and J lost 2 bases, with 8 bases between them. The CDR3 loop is CASSHPSAGNTIYF. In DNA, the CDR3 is TGCGCCAGCAGCCATCCTAGCGCTGGAAACACCATATATTTT.

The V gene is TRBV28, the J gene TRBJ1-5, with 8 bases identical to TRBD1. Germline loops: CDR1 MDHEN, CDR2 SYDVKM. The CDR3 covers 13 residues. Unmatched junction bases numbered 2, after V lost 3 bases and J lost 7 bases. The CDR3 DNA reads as TGTGCCAGCAGTTTCAGGGGGCAACAGCCCCAGCATTTT. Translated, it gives CASSFRGQQPQHF. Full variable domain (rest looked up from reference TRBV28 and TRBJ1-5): DVKVTQSSRYLVKRTGEKVFLECVQDMDHENMFWYRQDPGLGLRLIYFSYDVKMKEKGDIPEGYSVSREKKERFSLILESASTNQTSMYLCASSFRGQQPQHFGDGTRLSIL.

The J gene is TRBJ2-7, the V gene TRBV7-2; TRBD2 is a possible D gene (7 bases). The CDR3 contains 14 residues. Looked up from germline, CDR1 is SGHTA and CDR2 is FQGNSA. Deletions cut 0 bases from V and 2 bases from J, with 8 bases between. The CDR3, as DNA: TGTGCCAGCAGCTTAGCGGGGGGGCCCTACGAGCAGTACGTC. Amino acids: CASSLAGGPYEQYV.

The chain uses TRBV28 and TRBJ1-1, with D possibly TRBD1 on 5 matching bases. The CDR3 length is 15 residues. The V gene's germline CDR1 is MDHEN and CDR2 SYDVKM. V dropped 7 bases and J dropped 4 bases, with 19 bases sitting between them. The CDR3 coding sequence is TGTGCCAGCACCCCGGCCGGGGCCGGGGGCACTGAAGCTTTCTTT. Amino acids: CASTPAGAGGTEAFF.

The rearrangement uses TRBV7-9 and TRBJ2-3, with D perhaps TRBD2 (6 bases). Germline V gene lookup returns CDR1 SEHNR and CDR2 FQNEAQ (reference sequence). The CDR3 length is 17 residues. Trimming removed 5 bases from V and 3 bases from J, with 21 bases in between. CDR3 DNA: TGTGCCAGCAGCCCGGGCTCGGGGGATGGTTTTACAGATACGCAGTATTTT. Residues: CASSPGSGDGFTDTQYF.

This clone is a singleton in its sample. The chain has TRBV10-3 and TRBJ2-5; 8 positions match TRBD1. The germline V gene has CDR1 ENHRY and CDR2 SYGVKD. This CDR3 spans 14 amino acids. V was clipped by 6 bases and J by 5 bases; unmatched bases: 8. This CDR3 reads CAISKTGASETQYF. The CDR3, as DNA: TGTGCCATCAGCAAGACAGGGGCGAGTGAGACCCAGTACTTC.

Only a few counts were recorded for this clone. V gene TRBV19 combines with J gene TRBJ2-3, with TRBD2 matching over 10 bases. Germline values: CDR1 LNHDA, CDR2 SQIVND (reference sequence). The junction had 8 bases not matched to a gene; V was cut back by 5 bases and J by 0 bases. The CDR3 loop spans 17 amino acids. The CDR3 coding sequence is TGTGCCAGTAGTGACCGAGGACTAGCGGCTAGCACAGATACGCAGTATTTT. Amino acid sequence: CASSDRGLAASTDTQYF. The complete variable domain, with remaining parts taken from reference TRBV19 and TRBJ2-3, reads DGGITQSPKYLFRKEGQNVTLSCEQNLNHDAMYWYRQDPGQGLRLIYYSQIVNDFQKGDIAEGYSVSREKKESFPLTVTSAQKNPTAFYLCASSDRGLAASTDTQYFGPGTRLTVL.

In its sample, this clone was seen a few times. The CDR3 spells CARMGQEAFF. CDR3 in DNA: TGTGCCCGCATGGGACAGGAAGCTTTCTTT. The chain links TRBV30 to TRBJ1-1; TRBD1 aligns across 7 bases. The CDR3 spans 10 residues. Germline V CDR1 and CDR2: GTSNPN, SVGIG (reference sequence). The J segment lost 8 bases and the V segment lost 8 bases, leaving 5 bases of the junction unmatched. The complete variable domain, with remaining parts taken from reference TRBV30 and TRBJ1-1, reads SQTIHQWPATLVQPVGSPLSLECTVEGTSNPNLYWYRQAAGRGLQLLFYSVGIGQISSEVPQNLSASRPQDRQFILSSKKLLLSDSGFYLCARMGQEAFFGQGTRLTVV.

As DNA, the CDR3 is TGTGCCAGCAGCTTAGGAGTTGTCGAGAACTATGGCTACACCTTC. It specifies CASSLGVVENYGYTF. This rearrangement joins TRBV7-8 to TRBJ1-2, with D unclear. The CDR3 spans 15 residues. The germline V and J ends were trimmed by 1 base and 2 bases, with 11 bases remaining between them. CDR1 and CDR2 from the germline V gene are SGHVS and FQNEAQ.

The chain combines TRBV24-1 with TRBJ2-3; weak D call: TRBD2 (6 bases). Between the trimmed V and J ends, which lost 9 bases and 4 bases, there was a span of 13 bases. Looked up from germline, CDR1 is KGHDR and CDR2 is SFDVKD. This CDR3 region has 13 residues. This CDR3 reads CATSSAGSDTQYF. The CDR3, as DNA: TGTGCCACCTCCAGTGCGGGGTCAGATACGCAGTATTTT.

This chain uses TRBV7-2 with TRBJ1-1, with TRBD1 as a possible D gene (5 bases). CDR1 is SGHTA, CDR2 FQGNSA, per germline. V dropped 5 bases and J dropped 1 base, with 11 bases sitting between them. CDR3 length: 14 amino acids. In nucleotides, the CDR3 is TGTGCCAGCAGCCCAGGGACTGCGAACACTGAAGCTTTCTTT. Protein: CASSPGTANTEAFF.

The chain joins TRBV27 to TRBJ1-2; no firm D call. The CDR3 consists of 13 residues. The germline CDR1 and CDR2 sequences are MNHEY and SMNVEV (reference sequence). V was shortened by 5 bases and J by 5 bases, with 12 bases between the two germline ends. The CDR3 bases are TGTGCCAGCAGTGGGGAGGACCGGTATGGCTACACCTTC. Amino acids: CASSGEDRYGYTF.

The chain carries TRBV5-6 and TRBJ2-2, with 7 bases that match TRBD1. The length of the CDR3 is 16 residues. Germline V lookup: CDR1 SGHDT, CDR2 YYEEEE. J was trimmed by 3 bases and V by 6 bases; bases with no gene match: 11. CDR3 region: CASTYTATGYTGELFF. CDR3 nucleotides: TGTGCCAGCACCTACACTGCGACAGGGTACACCGGGGAGCTGTTTTTT.

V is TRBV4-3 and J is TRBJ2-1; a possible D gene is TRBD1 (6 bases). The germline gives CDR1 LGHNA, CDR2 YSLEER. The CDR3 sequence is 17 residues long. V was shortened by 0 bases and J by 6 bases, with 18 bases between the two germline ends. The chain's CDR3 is CASSQDAGRGMFNEQFF. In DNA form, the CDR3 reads TGCGCCAGCAGCCAAGATGCTGGCAGGGGAATGTTCAATGAGCAGTTCTTC.

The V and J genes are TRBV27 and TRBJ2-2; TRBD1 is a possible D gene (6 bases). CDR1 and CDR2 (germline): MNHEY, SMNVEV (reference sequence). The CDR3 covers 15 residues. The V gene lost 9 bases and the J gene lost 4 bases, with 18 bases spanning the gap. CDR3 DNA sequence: TGTGCCAGTTACCAACAGGGAAGGGGCACCGGGGAGCTGTTTTTT. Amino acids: CASYQQGRGTGELFF.

CDR3 loop: CAIQGGLSQPQHF. The CDR3 DNA follows: TGTGCCATCCAGGGGGGTCTCTCTCAGCCCCAGCATTTT. V and J are TRBV10-3 and TRBJ1-5; 7 bases agree with TRBD1. In germline, CDR1 is ENHRY, CDR2 SYGVKD. The trim removed 8 bases at V and 6 bases at J, leaving 7 bases unmatched. This CDR3 comprises 13 residues.

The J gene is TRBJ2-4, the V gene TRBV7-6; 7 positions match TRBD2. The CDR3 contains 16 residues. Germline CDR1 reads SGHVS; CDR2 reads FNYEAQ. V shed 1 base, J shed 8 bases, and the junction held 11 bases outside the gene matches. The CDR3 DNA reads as TGTGCCAGCAGCTTAGGGGGAGGGGTGTTCGGTGACATTCAGTACTTC. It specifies CASSLGGGVFGDIQYF.

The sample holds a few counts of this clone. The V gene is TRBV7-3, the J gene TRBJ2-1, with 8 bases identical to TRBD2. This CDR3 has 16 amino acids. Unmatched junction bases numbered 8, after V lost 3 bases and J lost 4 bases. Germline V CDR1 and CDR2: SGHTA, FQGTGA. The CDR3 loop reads CASSLVVAGPYNEQFF. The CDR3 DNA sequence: TGTGCCAGCAGCTTGGTAGTAGCGGGACCTTACAATGAGCAGTTCTTC.

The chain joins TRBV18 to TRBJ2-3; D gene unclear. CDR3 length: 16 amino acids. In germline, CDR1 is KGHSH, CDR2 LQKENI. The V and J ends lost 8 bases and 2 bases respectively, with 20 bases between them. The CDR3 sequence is CASAPTTNSPTDTQYF. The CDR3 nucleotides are TGTGCCAGCGCCCCAACTACAAATTCTCCCACAGATACGCAGTATTTT.

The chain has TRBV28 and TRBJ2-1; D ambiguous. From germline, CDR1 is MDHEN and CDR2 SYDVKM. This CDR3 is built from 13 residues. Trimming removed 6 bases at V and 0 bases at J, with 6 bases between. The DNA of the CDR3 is TGTGCCAGCAGGTTCAGCTCCTACAATGAGCAGTTCTTC. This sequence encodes CASRFSSYNEQFF.

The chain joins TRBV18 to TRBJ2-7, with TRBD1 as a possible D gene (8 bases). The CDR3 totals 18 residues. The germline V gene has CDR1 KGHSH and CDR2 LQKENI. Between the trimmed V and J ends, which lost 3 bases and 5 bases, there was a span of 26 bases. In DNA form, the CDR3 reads TGTGCCAGCTCACCGTATTCAGGGGGCGCGGGAGTTGTCCACGAGCAGTACTTC. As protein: CASSPYSGGAGVVHEQYF.

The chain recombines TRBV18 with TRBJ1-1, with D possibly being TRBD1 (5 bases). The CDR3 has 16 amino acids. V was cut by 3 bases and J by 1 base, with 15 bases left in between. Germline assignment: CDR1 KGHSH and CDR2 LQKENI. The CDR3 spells CASSPTAAGTNTEAFF. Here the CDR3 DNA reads TGTGCCAGCTCACCGACGGCAGCGGGGACGAACACTGAAGCTTTCTTT.

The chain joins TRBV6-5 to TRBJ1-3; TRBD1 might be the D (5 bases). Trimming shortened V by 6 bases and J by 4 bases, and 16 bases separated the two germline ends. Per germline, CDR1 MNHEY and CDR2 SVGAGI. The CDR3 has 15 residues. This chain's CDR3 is CASSLQWGGGNTIYF. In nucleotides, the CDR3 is TGTGCCAGCAGCCTACAGTGGGGGGGAGGAAACACCATATATTTT.

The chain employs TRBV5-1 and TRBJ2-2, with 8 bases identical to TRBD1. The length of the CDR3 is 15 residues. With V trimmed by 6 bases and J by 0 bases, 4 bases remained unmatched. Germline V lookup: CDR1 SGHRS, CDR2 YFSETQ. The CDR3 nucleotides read TGCGCCAGCAACAACAGGGGGGCGAACACCGGGGAGCTGTTTTTT. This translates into CASNNRGANTGELFF.